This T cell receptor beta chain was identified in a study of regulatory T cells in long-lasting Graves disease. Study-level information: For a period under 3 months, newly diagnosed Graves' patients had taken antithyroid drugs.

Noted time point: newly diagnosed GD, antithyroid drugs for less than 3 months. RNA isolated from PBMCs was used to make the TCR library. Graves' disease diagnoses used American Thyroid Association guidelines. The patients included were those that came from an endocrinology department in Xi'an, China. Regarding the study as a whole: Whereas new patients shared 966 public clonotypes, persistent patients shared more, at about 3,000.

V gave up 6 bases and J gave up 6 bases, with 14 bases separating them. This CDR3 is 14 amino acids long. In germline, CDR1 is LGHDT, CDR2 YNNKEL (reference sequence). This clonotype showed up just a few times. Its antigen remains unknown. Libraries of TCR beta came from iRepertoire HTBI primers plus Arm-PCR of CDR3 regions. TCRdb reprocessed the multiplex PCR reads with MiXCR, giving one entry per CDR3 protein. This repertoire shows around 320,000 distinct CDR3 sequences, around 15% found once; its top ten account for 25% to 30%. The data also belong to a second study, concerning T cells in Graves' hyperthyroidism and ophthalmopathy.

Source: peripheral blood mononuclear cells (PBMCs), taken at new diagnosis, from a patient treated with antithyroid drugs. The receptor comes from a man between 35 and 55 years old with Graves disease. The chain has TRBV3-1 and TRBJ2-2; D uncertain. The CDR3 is CASSLKFRAGELFF. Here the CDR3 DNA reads TGTGCCAGCAGTCTCAAGTTTAGGGCCGGGGAGCTGTTTTTT.